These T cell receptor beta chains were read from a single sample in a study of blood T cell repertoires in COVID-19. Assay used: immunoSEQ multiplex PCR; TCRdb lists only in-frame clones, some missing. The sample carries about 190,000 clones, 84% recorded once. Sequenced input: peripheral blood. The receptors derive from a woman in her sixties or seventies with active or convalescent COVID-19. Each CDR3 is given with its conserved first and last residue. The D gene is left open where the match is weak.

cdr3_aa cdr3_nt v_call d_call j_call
CASSKQGSTGELFF TGCGCCAGCAGTAAGCAGGGTAGCACCGGGGAGCTGTTTTTT TRBV5-1 - TRBJ2-2
CASATGWDTEAFF TGTGCCAGTGCCACAGGTTGGGACACTGAAGCTTTCTTT TRBV19 - TRBJ1-1
CSAPGNTEAFF TGCAGTGCTCCCGGGAACACTGAAGCTTTCTTT TRBV20-1 - TRBJ1-1
CASSSGWGTQDTQYF TGCGCCAGCAGTTCCGGGTGGGGGACTCAAGATACGCAGTATTTT TRBV5-1 - TRBJ2-3
CASSPRQGYTGELFF TGTGCCAGCTCACCACGGCAGGGGTACACCGGGGAGCTGTTTTTT TRBV18 - TRBJ2-2
CASSSIGTGEETQYF TGTGCCAGCAGCTCGATTGGGACAGGGGAAGAGACCCAGTACTTC TRBV7-9 TRBD1 TRBJ2-5
CASSLWRGNTEAFF TGTGCCAGCAGTTTATGGCGGGGGAACACTGAAGCTTTCTTT TRBV27 - TRBJ1-1
CASSPAGQPNTEAFF TGTGCCAGCAGCCCAGCCGGACAGCCGAACACTGAAGCTTTCTTT TRBV3-1/TRBV3-2 - TRBJ1-1
CASSPEGQGDTEAFF TGTGCCAGCAGCCCTGAAGGACAGGGGGACACTGAAGCTTTCTTT TRBV9 TRBD1 TRBJ1-1
CASSIIGTEAFF TGTGCCAGTAGTATAATCGGCACTGAAGCTTTCTTT TRBV19 - TRBJ1-1
CASRADQGPRNSPLHF TGTGCCAGTAGGGCCGATCAGGGGCCGCGGAATTCACCCCTCCACTTT TRBV19 - TRBJ1-6